A single sample gave rise to the 13 T cell receptor beta chains below, sequenced in a study of shared clonotypes between healthy human individuals. The repertoire was sequenced with immunoSEQ multiplex PCR; TCRdb's copy has only in-frame clones and lacks some. The sample lists some 2,000,000 clones, approximately 96% occurring once. Sequencing used naive CD4+ T cells sorted from blood. Indicated subset: CD45RA+ positively selected. These receptors originate from a man younger than 35 in good health.

The chain carries TRBV6-1 and TRBJ2-1; D is uncertain. Trimming cost V 2 bases and J 4 bases, with 12 bases left between them. The V gene's germline CDR1 is MNHNS and CDR2 SASEGT. The length of the CDR3 is 15 residues. Written as DNA, the CDR3 is TGTGCCAGCAGTGAAAGAGCAGTTTCTTACAATGAGCAGTTCTTC. Residues: CASSERAVSYNEQFF.

In regard to this clone: Other DNA sequences in this sample translate to the same CDR3. The chain carries TRBV19 and TRBJ2-7; no clear D gene. There are 11 residues in the CDR3. Germline CDR1 LNHDA, CDR2 SQIVND (reference sequence). Trimming pared 5 bases from V and 4 bases from J, leaving 6 bases between. CDR3: CASSLGYEQYF. CDR3 bases: TGTGCCAGTAGTCTCGGTTACGAGCAGTACTTC.

This chain connects TRBV30 to TRBJ1-6; TRBD1 matches at 7 bases. Germline CDR1 GTSNPN, CDR2 SVGIG (reference sequence). The V gene end was trimmed by 0 bases and the J gene end by 10 bases; junction bases not matched to a gene: 9. The CDR3 contains 15 residues. The CDR3: CAWSVIDRVGSPLHF. In DNA form, the CDR3 reads TGTGCCTGGAGTGTCATTGACAGGGTAGGGTCACCCCTCCACTTT. The full variable domain, in which reference TRBV30 and TRBJ1-6 provide the parts outside the CDR3, is SQTIHQWPATLVQPVGSPLSLECTVEGTSNPNLYWYRQAAGRGLQLLFYSVGIGQISSEVPQNLSASRPQDRQFILSSKKLLLSDSGFYLCAWSVIDRVGSPLHFGNGTRLTVT.

To note about this clone: The sample contains more than one DNA sequence encoding this CDR3. The V gene is TRBV11-2, the J gene TRBJ1-1; 7 nucleotides align to TRBD1. The CDR3 runs 13 residues. CDR1 is SGHAT and CDR2 is FQNNGV in the germline V gene. Germline trimming cut 0 bases from V and 6 bases from J; bases unmatched to any gene: 1. The CDR3, as DNA: TGTGCCAGCAGCTTAGACAGGGGGGCTGAAGCTTTCTTT. Protein: CASSLDRGAEAFF. The variable domain in full, with the rest retrieved from reference TRBV11-2 and TRBJ1-1, is EAGVAQSPRYKIIEKRQSVAFWCNPISGHATLYWYQQILGQGPKLLIQFQNNGVVDDSQLPKDRFSAERLKGVDSTLKIQPAKLEDSAVYLCASSLDRGAEAFFGQGTRLTVV.

Notes on this clone: Other DNA sequences in this sample translate to the same CDR3. The rearrangement uses TRBV18 and TRBJ1-1, with unresolved D. The CDR3 is made up of 14 amino acids. Trimming shortened V by 2 bases and J by 0 bases, and 7 bases separated the two germline ends. From germline, CDR1 is KGHSH and CDR2 LQKENI. Here the CDR3 DNA reads TGTGCCAGCTCACCAACCAGTCTGAACACTGAAGCTTTCTTT. Its protein is CASSPTSLNTEAFF.

The chain combines TRBV29-1 with TRBJ2-7; 10 bases are shared with TRBD1. Germline CDR1 SQVTM, CDR2 ANQGSEA. The CDR3 is 15 amino acids. Trimming cost V 3 bases and J 1 base; bases outside gene matches: 6. The CDR3 DNA reads TGCAGCGTTGATTCTGGGACAGGGGTGTCCTACGAGCAGTACTTC. It is translated as CSVDSGTGVSYEQYF.

The V and J genes are TRBV2 and TRBJ2-7; 11 bases map to TRBD1. Germline trimming cut 11 bases from V and 1 base from J; bases unmatched to any gene: 7. CDR3 size: 14 residues. The germline gives CDR1 SNHLY, CDR2 FYNNEI. CDR3 in DNA: TGTGCCGGCGTAGGACAGGGGGCTTCCTACGAGCAGTACTTC. Protein: CAGVGQGASYEQYF.

V usage is TRBV5-4 and J usage is TRBJ2-5; 8 bases are shared with TRBD2. V trimming: 3 bases; J trimming: 5 bases; junction bases outside the gene matches: 18. The CDR3 runs 18 residues. Germline-derived CDR1 and CDR2 are SGHNT and YYREEE (reference sequence). CDR3 DNA sequence: TGTGCCAGCAGCTCCCCCGGGGGGAGCGGGAGTTCCGTGGAGACCCAGTACTTC. Amino acid sequence: CASSSPGGSGSSVETQYF.

The chain has TRBV30 and TRBJ2-5, with D possibly being TRBD1 or TRBD2 (5 bases each). V was cut by 4 bases and J by 0 bases, with 9 bases left in between. The CDR3 totals 13 residues. CDR1 is GTSNPN, CDR2 SVGIG, per germline (reference sequence). CDR3 protein: CAWTWGYQETQYF. In DNA form, the CDR3 reads TGTGCCTGGACATGGGGGTACCAAGAGACCCAGTACTTC.

The genes are TRBV10-3 and TRBJ2-3; TRBD2 agrees at 12 bases. Trimming at V came to 2 bases and at J to 5 bases, leaving 5 bases not matched to a gene. The CDR3 loop spans 16 amino acids. The germline V gene encodes CDR1 ENHRY and CDR2 SYGVKD. The CDR3 sequence is CAISERLAGVGDTQYF. The CDR3 coding sequence is TGTGCCATCAGTGAGAGACTAGCGGGAGTGGGAGATACGCAGTATTTT.

This sequence joins TRBV5-1 and TRBJ2-3; D might be TRBD2 (6 bases). Germline CDR1 and CDR2: SGHRS and YFSETQ. Trimming took off 6 bases at V and 8 bases at J, with 10 bases between the two ends. The length of the CDR3 is 11 residues. CDR3 region: CASTDGGTQYF. The CDR3 DNA reads as TGCGCCAGCACCGACGGGGGTACGCAGTATTTT.

As regards this clone: One end of the junction does not line up with germline, which may come from a read error. This chain links TRBV7-7 with TRBJ2-1; 11 nucleotides align to TRBD2. From germline, CDR1 is SSHAT and CDR2 FNYEAQ (reference sequence). The CDR3 is 16 amino acids. The CDR3 coding sequence is TGTGCTAGCAGCCTAGCGGGAGGTACCTCCTACAATGAGCAGTTCTTC. As protein: CASSLAGGTSYNEQFF.

V and J are TRBV30 and TRBJ2-7; the match to TRBD1 covers 7 bases. The germline CDR1 and CDR2 sequences are GTSNPN and SVGIG (reference sequence). The trim removed 0 bases at V and 5 bases at J, leaving 1 base unmatched. CDR3 length equals 12 residues. The CDR3 coding sequence is TGTGCCTGGAGTGTAACAGGGGACGAGCAGTACTTC. Its translation is CAWSVTGDEQYF. The full variable domain, with the rest looked up from reference TRBV30 and TRBJ2-7, is SQTIHQWPATLVQPVGSPLSLECTVEGTSNPNLYWYRQAAGRGLQLLFYSVGIGQISSEVPQNLSASRPQDRQFILSSKKLLLSDSGFYLCAWSVTGDEQYFGPGTRLTVT.